The following is a TCR beta chain sequence with its context. This sample is drawn from a study of shared clonotypes between healthy human individuals. Assay execution proceeded at the deep level. Assay used: immunoSEQ multiplex PCR; TCRdb lists only in-frame clones, some missing. This sample has around 510,000 clones; just over 75% occur once, and the top ten carry about 11%. The CDR3 is 16 amino acids. Germline V gives CDR1 LNHDA, CDR2 SQIVND (reference sequence). The V end lost 3 bases, the J end lost 5 bases, and 18 bases lay between the germline ends. This TCR was sampled from a woman in her forties in good health. Some clones in this sample may be carry-over from other donors' samples. Sequenced sample: PBMCs. The V and J genes are TRBV19 and TRBJ2-3, with D possibly matching TRBD2 (7 bases). In nucleotides, the CDR3 is TGTGCCAGTAGTATGGAAGGGAGGGGGACTGGAGATACGCAGTATTTT. Its protein product is CASSMEGRGTGDTQYF.